What follows are 7 T cell receptor beta chains derived from one specimen sequenced in a study of OX40 agonist ivuxolimab in advanced cancers. Assay: immunoSEQ multiplex PCR; the TCRdb copy retains only in-frame clones and omits some. The repertoire holds tens of thousands of clones, 80% to 90% seen once, with just under 2% in the top ten. The sample was CD4+ or CD8+ T cells sorted from blood, taken in a trial of the OX40 agonist ivuxolimab. The receptors derive from an adult with an advanced solid tumor such as melanoma, head and neck, liver or kidney cancer.

This clone was picked up one time. This rearrangement joins TRBV11-2 to TRBJ1-5; a possible D gene is TRBD1 (5 bases). V lost 4 bases, J lost 1 base, and 11 bases lay in between. Germline values: CDR1 SGHAT, CDR2 FQNNGV. The CDR3 extends over 15 amino acids. The DNA of the CDR3 is TGTGCCAGCAGCTCTTTCCGGGACAGCAATCAGCCCCAGCATTTT. This encodes CASSSFRDSNQPQHF.

The V and J genes are TRBV10-3 and TRBJ2-7; 7 bases map to TRBD1. Germline-derived CDR1 and CDR2 are ENHRY and SYGVKD. This CDR3 is 14 amino acids long. Trimming cost V 2 bases and J 4 bases; bases outside gene matches: 5. In DNA form, the CDR3 reads TGTGCCATCAGTGAGGGACAGGCGGCATACGAGCAGTACTTC. Encoded protein: CAISEGQAAYEQYF.

The V call is TRBV28, the J call TRBJ1-5; the D gene is possibly TRBD1 (6 bases). Germline V gene sequence: CDR1 MDHEN, CDR2 SYDVKM. Trimming took 2 bases from V and 7 from J, leaving 12 bases between them. The CDR3 has 14 amino acids. Written as DNA, the CDR3 is TGTGCCAGCAGTTTACTACAGGGACCCCAGCCCCAGCATTTT. Translated: CASSLLQGPQPQHF.

The genes are TRBV19 and TRBJ2-5; 8 nucleotides align to TRBD1. The CDR3 length is 13 residues. In germline, CDR1 is LNHDA, CDR2 SQIVND (reference sequence). V was clipped by 8 bases and J by 0 bases; unmatched bases: 2. The CDR3 loop is CASSGQDQETQYF. The CDR3, as DNA: TGTGCCAGTTCGGGACAGGACCAAGAGACCCAGTACTTC.

V gene TRBV12-5 combines with J gene TRBJ2-7, with TRBD2 as a possible D gene (6 bases). This CDR3 region has 16 residues. Trimming left V 5 bases short and J 2 bases short, with 19 bases between. Germline-derived CDR1 and CDR2 are LGHNT and FRNRAP. This CDR3 is CASGINPIAATYEQYF. For the CDR3, the DNA is TGTGCTAGTGGTATTAACCCCATAGCGGCAACCTACGAGCAGTACTTC.

V is TRBV6-5 and J is TRBJ2-7; tentatively, D is TRBD2 (5 bases). This CDR3 spans 15 amino acids. Germline CDR1 and CDR2: MNHEY and SVGAGI. V lost 0 bases to trimming and J lost 3 bases, with 12 bases between them. CDR3 protein: CASSYSGRTLYEQYF. CDR3 DNA: TGTGCCAGCAGTTACTCCGGGCGGACTCTCTACGAGCAGTACTTC.

In this sample, this clone turned up once. This rearrangement joins TRBV5-1 to TRBJ2-3; weak D call: TRBD2 (6 bases). V was clipped by 4 bases and J by 4 bases, with 10 bases between them. Per the germline V gene, CDR1 is SGHRS and CDR2 is YFSETQ. The CDR3 runs 13 residues. For the CDR3, the DNA is TGCGCCAGCAGCGGAGGGGCTCCAGATACGCAGTATTTT. This encodes CASSGGAPDTQYF.